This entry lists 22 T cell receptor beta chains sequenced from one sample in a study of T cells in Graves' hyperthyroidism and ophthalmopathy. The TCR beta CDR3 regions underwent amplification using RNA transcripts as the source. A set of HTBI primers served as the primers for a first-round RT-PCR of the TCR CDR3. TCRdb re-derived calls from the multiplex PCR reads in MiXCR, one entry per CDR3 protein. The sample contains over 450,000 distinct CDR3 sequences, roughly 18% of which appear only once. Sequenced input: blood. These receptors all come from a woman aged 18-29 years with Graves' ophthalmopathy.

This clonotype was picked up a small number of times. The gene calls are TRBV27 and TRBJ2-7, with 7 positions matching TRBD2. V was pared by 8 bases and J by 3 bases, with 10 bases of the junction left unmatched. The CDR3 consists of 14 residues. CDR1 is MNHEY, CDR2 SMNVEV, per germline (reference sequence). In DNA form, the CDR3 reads TGTGCCAGCGGAAAGGCGGGAGCGGTCTACGAGCAGTACTTC. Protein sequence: CASGKAGAVYEQYF.

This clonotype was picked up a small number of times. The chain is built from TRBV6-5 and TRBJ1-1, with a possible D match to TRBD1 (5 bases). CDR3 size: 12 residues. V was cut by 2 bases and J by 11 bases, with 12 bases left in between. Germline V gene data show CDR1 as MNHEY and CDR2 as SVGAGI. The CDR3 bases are TGTGCCAGCAGTTACGATGCAGGGATTGCTTTCTTT. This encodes CASSYDAGIAFF.

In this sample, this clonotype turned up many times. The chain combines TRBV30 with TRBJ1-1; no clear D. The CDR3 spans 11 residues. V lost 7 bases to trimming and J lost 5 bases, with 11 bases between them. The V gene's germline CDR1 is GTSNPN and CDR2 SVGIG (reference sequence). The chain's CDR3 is CASGSRTEAFF. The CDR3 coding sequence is TGTGCCTCCGGAAGTAGGACTGAAGCTTTCTTT.

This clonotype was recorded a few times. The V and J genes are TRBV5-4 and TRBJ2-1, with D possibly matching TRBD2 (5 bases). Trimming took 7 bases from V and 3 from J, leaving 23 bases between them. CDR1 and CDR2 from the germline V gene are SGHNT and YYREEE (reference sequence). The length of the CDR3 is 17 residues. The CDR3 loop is CASGLVWRAQRYNEQFF. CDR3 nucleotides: TGTGCCAGCGGATTAGTGTGGCGGGCTCAACGCTACAATGAGCAGTTCTTC.

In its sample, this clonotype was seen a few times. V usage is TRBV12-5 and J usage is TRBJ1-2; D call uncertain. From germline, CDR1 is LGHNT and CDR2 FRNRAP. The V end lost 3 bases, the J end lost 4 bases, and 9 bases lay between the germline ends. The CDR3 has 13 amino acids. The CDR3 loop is CASGFGGFYGYTF. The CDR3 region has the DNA TGTGCTAGTGGTTTTGGAGGATTCTATGGCTACACCTTC.

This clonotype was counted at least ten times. The CDR3 reads CASSPQGERDFGANVLTF. The CDR3 DNA is TGTGCCAGCAGTCCGCAAGGGGAGCGGGACTTTGGGGCCAACGTCCTGACTTTC. The V and J genes are TRBV28 and TRBJ2-6; 7 positions agree with TRBD2. The germline CDR1 and CDR2 sequences are MDHEN and SYDVKM. The trim removed 5 bases at V and 3 bases at J, leaving 13 bases unmatched. The CDR3 contains 18 residues.

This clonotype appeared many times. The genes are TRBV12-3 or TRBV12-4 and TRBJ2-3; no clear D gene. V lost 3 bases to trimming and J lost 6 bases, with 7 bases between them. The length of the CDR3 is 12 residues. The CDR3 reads CASSLLRDTQYF. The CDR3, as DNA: TGTGCCAGCAGTTTGCTGAGGGATACGCAGTATTTT.

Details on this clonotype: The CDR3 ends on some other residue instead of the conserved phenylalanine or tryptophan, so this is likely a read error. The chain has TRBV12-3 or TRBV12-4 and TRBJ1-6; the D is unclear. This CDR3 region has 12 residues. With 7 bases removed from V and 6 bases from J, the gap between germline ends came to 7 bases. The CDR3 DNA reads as TGTGCCAGCACTCTCAGTAATTCACCCCTCCACATT. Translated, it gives CASTLSNSPLHI.

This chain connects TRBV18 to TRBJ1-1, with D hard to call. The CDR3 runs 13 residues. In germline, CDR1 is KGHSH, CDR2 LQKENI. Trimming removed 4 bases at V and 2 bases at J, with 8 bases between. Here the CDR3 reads CASSRSENTEAFF. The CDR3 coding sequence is TGTGCCAGCTCACGTAGTGAAAACACTGAAGCTTTCTTT.

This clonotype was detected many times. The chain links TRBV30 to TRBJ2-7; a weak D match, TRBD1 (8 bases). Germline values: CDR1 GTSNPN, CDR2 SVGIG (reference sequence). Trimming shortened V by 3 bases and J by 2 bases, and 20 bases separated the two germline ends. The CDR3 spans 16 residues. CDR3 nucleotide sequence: TGTGCCTGGAGGGAATGGATAACAGGGGGGGCCTACGAGCAGTACTTC. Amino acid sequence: CAWREWITGGAYEQYF.

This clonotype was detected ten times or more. The DNA for the CDR3 is TGTGCCAGCAGCTTAGTCGGGACTAGGAGTTCCTACAATGAGCAGTTCTTC. This encodes CASSLVGTRSSYNEQFF. The chain links TRBV7-2 to TRBJ2-1, with 8 bases fitting TRBD2. CDR1 is SGHTA, CDR2 FQGNSA, per germline. V was clipped by 1 base and J by 1 base; unmatched bases: 6. The CDR3 contains 17 residues.

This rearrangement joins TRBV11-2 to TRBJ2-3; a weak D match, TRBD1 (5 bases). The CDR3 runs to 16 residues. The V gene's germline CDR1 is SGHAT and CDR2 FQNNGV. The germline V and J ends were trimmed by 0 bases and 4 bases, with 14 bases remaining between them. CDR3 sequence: CASSLEAGLSADTQYF. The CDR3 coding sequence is TGTGCCAGCAGCTTAGAGGCAGGGCTAAGCGCAGATACGCAGTATTTT.

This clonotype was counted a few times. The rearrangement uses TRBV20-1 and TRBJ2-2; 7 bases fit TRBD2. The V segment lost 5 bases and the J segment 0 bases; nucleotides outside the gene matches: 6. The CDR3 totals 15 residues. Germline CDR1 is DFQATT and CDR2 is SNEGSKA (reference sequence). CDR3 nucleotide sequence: TGCAGTGCTCGTGGCCTAGCGGCGAACACCGGGGAGCTGTTTTTT. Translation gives CSARGLAANTGELFF.

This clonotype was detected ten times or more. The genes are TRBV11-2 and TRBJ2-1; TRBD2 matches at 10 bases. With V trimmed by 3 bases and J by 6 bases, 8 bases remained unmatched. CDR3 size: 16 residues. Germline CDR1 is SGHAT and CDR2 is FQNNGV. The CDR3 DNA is TGTGCCAGCAGCTTCCTCACTAGCGGGGACTTCAATGAGCAGTTCTTC. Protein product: CASSFLTSGDFNEQFF.

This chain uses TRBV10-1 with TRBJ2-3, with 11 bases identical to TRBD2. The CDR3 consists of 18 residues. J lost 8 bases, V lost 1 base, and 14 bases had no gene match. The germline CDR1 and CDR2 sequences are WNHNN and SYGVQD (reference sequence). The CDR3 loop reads CASSEFKDSGGGQSTQYF. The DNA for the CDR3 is TGCGCCAGCAGTGAGTTCAAGGATAGCGGGGGGGGGCAATCTACGCAGTATTTT.

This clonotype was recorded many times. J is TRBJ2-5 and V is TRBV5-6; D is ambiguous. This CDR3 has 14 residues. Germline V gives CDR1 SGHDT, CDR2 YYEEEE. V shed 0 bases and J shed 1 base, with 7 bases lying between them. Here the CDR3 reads CASSLVRSQETQYF. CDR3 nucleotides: TGTGCCAGCAGCTTGGTACGGAGCCAAGAGACCCAGTACTTC.

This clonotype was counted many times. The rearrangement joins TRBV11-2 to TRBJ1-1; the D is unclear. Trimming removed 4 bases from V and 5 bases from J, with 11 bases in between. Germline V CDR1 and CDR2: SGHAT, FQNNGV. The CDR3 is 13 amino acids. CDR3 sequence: CASSSHYTTEAFF. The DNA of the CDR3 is TGTGCCAGCAGCTCTCACTACACGACTGAAGCTTTCTTT.

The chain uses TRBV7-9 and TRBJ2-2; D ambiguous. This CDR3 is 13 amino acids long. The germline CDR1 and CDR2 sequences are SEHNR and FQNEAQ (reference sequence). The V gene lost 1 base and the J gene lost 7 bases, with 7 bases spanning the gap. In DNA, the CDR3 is TGTGCCAGCAGCTTAGTGATTGGCGGGGAGCTGTTTTTT. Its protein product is CASSLVIGGELFF.

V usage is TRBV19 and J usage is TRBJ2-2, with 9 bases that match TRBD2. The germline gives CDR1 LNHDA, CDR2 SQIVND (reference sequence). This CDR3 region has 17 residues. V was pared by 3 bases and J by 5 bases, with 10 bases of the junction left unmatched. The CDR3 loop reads CASSIYVFAGGTGELFF. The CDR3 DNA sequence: TGTGCCAGTAGTATTTACGTCTTCGCGGGAGGGACCGGGGAGCTGTTTTTT. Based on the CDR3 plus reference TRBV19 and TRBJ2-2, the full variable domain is DGGITQSPKYLFRKEGQNVTLSCEQNLNHDAMYWYRQDPGQGLRLIYYSQIVNDFQKGDIAEGYSVSREKKESFPLTVTSAQKNPTAFYLCASSIYVFAGGTGELFFGEGSRLTVL.

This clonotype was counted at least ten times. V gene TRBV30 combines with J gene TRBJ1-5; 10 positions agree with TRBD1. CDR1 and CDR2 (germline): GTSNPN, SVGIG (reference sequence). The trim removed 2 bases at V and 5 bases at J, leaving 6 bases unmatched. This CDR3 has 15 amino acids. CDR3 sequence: CAWSRQGAFYQPQHF. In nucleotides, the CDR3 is TGTGCCTGGAGTAGACAGGGGGCATTCTATCAGCCCCAGCATTTT.

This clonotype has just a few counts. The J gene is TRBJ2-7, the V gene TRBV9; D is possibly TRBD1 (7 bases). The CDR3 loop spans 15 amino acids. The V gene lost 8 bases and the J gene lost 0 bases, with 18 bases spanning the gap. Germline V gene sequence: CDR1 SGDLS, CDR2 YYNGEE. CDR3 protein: CASSKRGTASYEQYF. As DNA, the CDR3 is TGTGCCAGTAGTAAACGGGGGACAGCCTCCTACGAGCAGTACTTC.

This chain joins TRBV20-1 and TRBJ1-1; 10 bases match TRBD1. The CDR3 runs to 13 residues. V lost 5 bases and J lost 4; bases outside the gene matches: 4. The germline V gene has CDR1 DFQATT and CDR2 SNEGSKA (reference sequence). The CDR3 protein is CSADRGLGTEAFF. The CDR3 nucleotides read TGCAGTGCTGACAGGGGGCTGGGCACTGAAGCTTTCTTT.